This T cell receptor (beta chain) was found in a study of blood T cell repertoires in COVID-19. Study overall: Italy, Spain and the United States were the sources of the convalescent and acute COVID-19 samples.

The trim removed 1 base at V and 7 bases at J, leaving 7 bases unmatched. The CDR3 loop spans 15 amino acids. CDR1 and CDR2 from the germline V gene are LNHNV and YYDKDF (reference sequence). TCRdb's copy holds only in-frame clones and misses some; the assay was immunoSEQ multiplex PCR. The sample shows 200,000 to 250,000 clones, 80% to 85% of them seen only once. Donors in Cohort 3 who had recovered were those with two negative PCRs, healthcare professional clearance, or resolution of their symptoms. This TCR was sampled from a woman in her 40s who had recovered from COVID-19. Input material: PBMCs or T cells enriched from blood (not recorded which). The J gene is TRBJ2-1, the V gene TRBV15, with TRBD2 identical over 7 bases. The CDR3 bases are TGTGCCACCAGCAGAGTACGCGGGAGTAAAAATGAGCAGTTCTTC. It encodes CATSRVRGSKNEQFF.